These 26 T cell receptor beta chains came from one sample sequenced in a study of PD-L1 blockade in urothelial cancer. Time point: pretreatment peripheral blood. The table came from immunoSEQ multiplex PCR; TCRdb's copy has only in-frame clones and leaves some out. The table has tens of thousands of clones, 82% seen once. Sequenced material: PBMCs, taken around atezolizumab (anti-PD-L1) treatment. These receptors came from a man aged 55 to 70 with urothelial cancer.

The chain links TRBV28 to TRBJ1-5; possible D gene TRBD1, 6 bases. CDR3 size: 15 residues. Germline V gene sequence: CDR1 MDHEN, CDR2 SYDVKM. V was shortened by 6 bases and J by 4 bases, with 16 bases between the two germline ends. The CDR3 nucleotides are TGTGCCAGCAGCCGCCTGGGACAACCAAATCAGCCCCAGCATTTT. It translates to CASSRLGQPNQPQHF.

The chain links TRBV28 to TRBJ1-1; D remains unclear. CDR3 length: 14 amino acids. CDR1 is MDHEN and CDR2 is SYDVKM in the germline V gene. Trimming stripped 1 base from V and 1 base from J, with 7 bases between. The CDR3 region is CASSLYPWNTEAFF. CDR3 DNA sequence: TGTGCCAGCAGTTTATATCCCTGGAACACTGAAGCTTTCTTT.

The V call is TRBV9, the J call TRBJ2-7; 7 positions agree with TRBD1. Trimming cost V 0 bases and J 6 bases; bases outside gene matches: 0. The CDR3 extends over 12 amino acids. Germline-derived CDR1 and CDR2 are SGDLS and YYNGEE. CDR3 bases: TGTGCCAGCAGCGTAGACAGGGGCGAGCAGTACTTC. Translation: CASSVDRGEQYF.

The rearrangement links TRBV2 to TRBJ2-3; 8 bases agree with TRBD2. With 5 bases clipped from V and 3 bases from J, the junction kept 10 bases outside the gene matches. Germline-derived CDR1 and CDR2 are SNHLY and FYNNEI. The CDR3 contains 16 residues. The CDR3 DNA sequence: TGTGCCAGCAGTATGCGACTAGCGAGTGCGACAGATACGCAGTATTTT. Amino acids: CASSMRLASATDTQYF.

The genes are TRBV6-6 and TRBJ1-6, with 9 bases lining up with TRBD1. V shed 10 bases and J 7 bases; nucleotides not matched to a gene: 8. Germline V gene data show CDR1 as MNHNY and CDR2 as SVGAGI (reference sequence). The CDR3 consists of 14 residues. The CDR3 coding sequence is TGTGCCACCTCTAGGGACAGGGTCAATTCACCCCTCCACTTT. Translation: CATSRDRVNSPLHF.

CDR3 DNA sequence: TGTGCCTGGAGTGTAGGGACAGGGGAACGGCATGGCTACACCTTC. Translated, it gives CAWSVGTGERHGYTF. This chain links TRBV30 with TRBJ1-2; 10 bases match TRBD1. The germline V gene has CDR1 GTSNPN and CDR2 SVGIG (reference sequence). V was clipped by 0 bases and J by 6 bases; unmatched bases: 7. The CDR3 length is 15 residues.

The chain is built from TRBV9 and TRBJ1-3; D uncertain. Germline CDR1 and CDR2: SGDLS and YYNGEE. This CDR3 region has 15 residues. The germline V and J ends were trimmed by 2 bases and 1 base, with 10 bases remaining between them. This chain's CDR3 is CASSVRLGSGNTIYF. CDR3 bases: TGTGCCAGCAGCGTCCGACTTGGATCTGGAAACACCATATATTTT.

The rearrangement links TRBV13 to TRBJ2-7; TRBD2 is a possible D gene (6 bases). The CDR3 is 14 residues long. The germline gives CDR1 PRHDT, CDR2 FYEKMQ (reference sequence). Trimming shortened V by 5 bases and J by 0 bases, and 11 bases separated the two germline ends. The CDR3, as DNA: TGTGCCAGCAGCCGGGACTCCAGCTCCTACGAGCAGTACTTC. Its protein product is CASSRDSSSYEQYF. Looking up the rest from reference TRBV13 and TRBJ2-7 gives the full variable domain: AAGVIQSPRHLIKEKRETATLKCYPIPRHDTVYWYQQGPGQDPQFLISFYEKMQSDKGSIPDRFSAQQFSDYHSELNMSSLELGDSALYFCASSRDSSSYEQYFGPGTRLTVT.

V usage is TRBV6-1 and J usage is TRBJ2-7; D perhaps matches TRBD2 (5 bases). CDR1 MNHNS and CDR2 SASEGT come from the germline V gene. V lost 3 bases and J 5 bases, leaving 14 bases between the germline ends. The CDR3 covers 14 residues. The CDR3 DNA follows: TGTGCCAGCAGTGAGGGAGCTCGGCCAAACGAGCAGTACTTC. Protein product: CASSEGARPNEQYF.

A word on this clone: The junction does not match germline at one end; this may be a read error. The chain joins TRBV2 to TRBJ1-4; 8 bases fit TRBD1. The germline gives CDR1 SNHLY, CDR2 FYNNEI. The CDR3 has 15 amino acids. The CDR3 nucleotides are TGTGCCAGCAGCGAAGGACAGGGCGCGAGTGAAAAACTGTTTTTT. Translation gives CASSEGQGASEKLFF.

The V and J genes are TRBV5-6 and TRBJ1-2; D remains unclear. This CDR3 has 14 amino acids. V lost 1 base and J lost 8, with 15 bases in between. Germline V gene data show CDR1 as SGHDT and CDR2 as YYEEEE. The DNA of the CDR3 is TGTGCCAGCAGCTTGTTCCGGCCCGGAGGCGGCTACACCTTC. Protein product: CASSLFRPGGGYTF.

This clone rates as medium-sized. The V gene is TRBV4-2, the J gene TRBJ2-7, with 14 bases aligning to TRBD2. CDR3 size: 16 residues. Germline V gene lookup returns CDR1 LGHNA and CDR2 YNFKEQ. V shed 4 bases and J 7 bases; nucleotides not matched to a gene: 9. CDR3 protein: CASSRGTSGGRGEQYF. CDR3 DNA sequence: TGTGCCAGCAGCCGAGGGACTAGCGGGGGCCGGGGAGAGCAGTACTTC.

This clone has just a few counts. The chain joins TRBV28 to TRBJ1-2; possibly TRBD1 for D (6 bases). CDR1 is MDHEN and CDR2 is SYDVKM in the germline V gene. The V gene lost 5 bases and the J gene lost 5 bases, with 6 bases spanning the gap. This CDR3 comprises 11 residues. CDR3 sequence reads: CASSTGYGYTF. The DNA of the CDR3 is TGTGCCAGCAGTACAGGGTATGGCTACACCTTC.

J is TRBJ2-7 and V is TRBV6-6; D gene uncertain. Trimming stripped 3 bases from V and 5 bases from J, with 8 bases between. Germline V gene lookup returns CDR1 MNHNY and CDR2 SVGAGI (reference sequence). The CDR3 totals 12 residues. CDR3 nucleotide sequence: TGTGCCAGCAGTTATAGTCTCCACGAGCAGTACTTC. It specifies CASSYSLHEQYF.

The rearrangement joins TRBV18 to TRBJ1-2; the D is unclear. CDR1 and CDR2 from the germline V gene are KGHSH and LQKENI. The V end lost 2 bases, the J end lost 8 bases, and 33 bases lay between the germline ends. The CDR3 totals 20 residues. DNA for the CDR3: TGTGCCAGCTCACCAGTGGGGTTCTCGGGAATCAAGTCTCACATCAGCGGCTACACCTTC. Translating it yields CASSPVGFSGIKSHISGYTF.

The CDR3 DNA sequence: TGCAGCGTTGGGGAGGGGGTTCAGCCCCAGCATTTT. Protein product: CSVGEGVQPQHF. This chain joins TRBV29-1 and TRBJ1-5; possibly TRBD1 for D (6 bases). Per the germline V gene, CDR1 is SQVTM and CDR2 is ANQGSEA. CDR3 size: 12 residues. V lost 4 bases and J 6 bases, leaving 10 bases between the germline ends.

The genes are TRBV18 and TRBJ2-7; tentatively, D is TRBD1 (6 bases). Germline CDR1 KGHSH, CDR2 LQKENI. The CDR3 consists of 14 residues. Deletions cut 5 bases from V and 0 bases from J, with 11 bases between. The CDR3 region has the DNA TGTGCCAGCTCAACCGGACAGTCCTCCTACGAGCAGTACTTC. Translation: CASSTGQSSYEQYF.

The V and J genes are TRBV5-5 and TRBJ1-4, with a weak D call TRBD1 (5 bases). CDR1 is SGHKS and CDR2 is YYEKEE in the germline V gene (reference sequence). V was shortened by 5 bases and J by 4 bases, with 15 bases between the two germline ends. The CDR3 contains 15 residues. CDR3 sequence (DNA): TGTGCCAGCAGTTCAACTGGGACTAATAATGAAAAACTGTTTTTT. It is translated as CASSSTGTNNEKLFF.

V usage is TRBV6-1 and J usage is TRBJ1-6; 10 positions agree with TRBD1. This CDR3 has 14 residues. Germline assignment: CDR1 MNHNS and CDR2 SASEGT. The trim removed 6 bases at V and 5 bases at J, leaving 1 base unmatched. The CDR3 nucleotides are TGTGCCAGCAGAGGACAGGGGGATAATTCACCCCTCCACTTT. Amino acid sequence: CASRGQGDNSPLHF.

The chain couples TRBV15 to TRBJ1-4, with a tentative D call TRBD1 (6 bases). This CDR3 contains 13 residues. Germline V CDR1 and CDR2: LNHNV, YYDKDF (reference sequence). Trimming removed 3 bases from V and 8 bases from J, with 10 bases in between. The CDR3 DNA is TGTGCCACCAGCAGGGACAGAGGGGAAAAACTGTTTTTT. This translates into CATSRDRGEKLFF.

The J gene is TRBJ2-7, the V gene TRBV5-1; D not resolved. V was clipped by 0 bases and J by 4 bases, with 2 bases between them. This CDR3 has 11 amino acids. From germline, CDR1 is SGHRS and CDR2 YFSETQ. CDR3 sequence reads: CASSLAYEQYF. DNA for the CDR3: TGCGCCAGCAGCTTGGCATACGAGCAGTACTTC.

This chain joins TRBV27 and TRBJ2-1; D gene uncertain. The germline gives CDR1 MNHEY, CDR2 SMNVEV (reference sequence). The CDR3 spans 17 residues. Deletions cut 0 bases from V and 0 bases from J, with 12 bases between. The chain's CDR3 is CASSLSSSTSSYNEQFF. In DNA, the CDR3 is TGTGCCAGCAGTTTATCGTCTTCGACAAGCTCCTACAATGAGCAGTTCTTC.

This sequence joins TRBV28 and TRBJ2-3; no reliable D call. V gave up 2 bases and J gave up 4 bases, with 13 bases separating them. Germline loops: CDR1 MDHEN, CDR2 SYDVKM. This CDR3 region has 15 residues. The CDR3 loop reads CASSLEVLSADTQYF. CDR3 coding DNA: TGTGCCAGCAGTTTAGAGGTCCTGAGCGCAGATACGCAGTATTTT.

In its sample, this clone ranks as medium-sized (0.01 to 0.1%). V and J are TRBV27 and TRBJ1-2, with D perhaps TRBD1 (5 bases). Germline V gives CDR1 MNHEY, CDR2 SMNVEV (reference sequence). The CDR3 sequence is 13 residues long. V was trimmed by 5 bases and J by 4 bases, leaving 11 bases between them. CDR3 bases: TGTGCCAGCAGTCCTGACAGCCTCTATGGCTACACCTTC. Translated: CASSPDSLYGYTF.

The V gene is TRBV4-1, the J gene TRBJ1-1, with 7 bases identical to TRBD1. The CDR3 length is 16 residues. Trimming at V came to 3 bases and at J to 0 bases, leaving 7 bases not matched to a gene. CDR1 and CDR2 from the germline V gene are MGHRA and YSYEKL. The CDR3 coding sequence is TGCGCCAGCAGCCAGCTCGGACAGGCGCTGAACACTGAAGCTTTCTTT. Translating it yields CASSQLGQALNTEAFF.

This clone occurred a few times. The chain has TRBV7-3 and TRBJ2-7; D might be TRBD1 (6 bases). The CDR3 sequence is 14 residues long. Germline V gene sequence: CDR1 SGHTA, CDR2 FQGTGA. V lost 2 bases and J 2 bases, leaving 10 bases between the germline ends. CDR3 loop: CASSLGGPPYEQYF. The CDR3 DNA follows: TGTGCCAGCAGCTTAGGGGGCCCCCCCTACGAGCAGTACTTC.